This T cell receptor (beta chain) was recovered during a study of T-cell memory formation after mild COVID-19. Study-wide context: There were largely donor-specific TCR clusters.

Trimming took 6 bases from V and 6 from J, leaving 21 bases between them. Looked up from germline, CDR1 is LNHDA and CDR2 is SQIVND (reference sequence). The CDR3 is made up of 16 amino acids. The 5'RACE method, run with constant-segment primers, produced TCR alpha and TCR beta cDNA libraries (carrying sample barcodes and UMIs). TCRdb used MiXCR to reprocess the 5' RACE reads, holding one entry per CDR3 protein. The sample records some 120,000 distinct CDR3 sequences, 15% to 20% being singletons. This TCR came from an adult woman who had mild COVID-19 (a few samples of this study predate the infection). Cell type and time point are not known. V usage is TRBV19 and J usage is TRBJ1-5; D gene unclear. The specimen was PBMCs or a T cell subset sorted from them (not recorded which). CDR3 amino acids: CASRAGMNRVGQPQHF. The CDR3 bases are TGTGCCAGTAGGGCGGGTATGAATAGGGTCGGTCAGCCCCAGCATTTT.